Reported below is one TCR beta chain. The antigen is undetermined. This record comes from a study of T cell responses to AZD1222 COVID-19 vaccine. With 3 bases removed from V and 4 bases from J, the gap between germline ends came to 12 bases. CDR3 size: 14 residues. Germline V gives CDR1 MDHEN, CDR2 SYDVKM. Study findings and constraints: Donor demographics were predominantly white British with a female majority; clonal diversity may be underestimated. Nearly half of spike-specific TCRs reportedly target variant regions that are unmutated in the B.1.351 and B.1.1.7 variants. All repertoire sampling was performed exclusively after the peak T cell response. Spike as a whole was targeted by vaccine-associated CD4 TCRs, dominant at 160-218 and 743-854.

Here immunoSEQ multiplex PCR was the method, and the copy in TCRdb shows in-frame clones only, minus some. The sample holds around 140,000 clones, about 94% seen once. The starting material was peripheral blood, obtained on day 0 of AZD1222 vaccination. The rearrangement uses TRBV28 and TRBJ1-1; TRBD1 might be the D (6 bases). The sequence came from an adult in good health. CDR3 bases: TGTGCCAGCAGTTTCGGCAGGGGTGGCACTGAAGCTTTCTTT. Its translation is CASSFGRGGTEAFF.